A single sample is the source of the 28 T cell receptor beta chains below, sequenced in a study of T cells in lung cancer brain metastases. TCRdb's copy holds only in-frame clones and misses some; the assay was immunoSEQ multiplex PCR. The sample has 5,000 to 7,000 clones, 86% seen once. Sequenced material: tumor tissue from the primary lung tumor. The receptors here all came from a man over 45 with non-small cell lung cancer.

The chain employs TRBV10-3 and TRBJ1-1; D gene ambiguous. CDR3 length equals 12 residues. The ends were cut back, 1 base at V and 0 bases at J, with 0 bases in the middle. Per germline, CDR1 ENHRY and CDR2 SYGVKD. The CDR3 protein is CAISELNTEAFF. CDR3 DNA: TGTGCCATCAGTGAGTTGAACACTGAAGCTTTCTTT.

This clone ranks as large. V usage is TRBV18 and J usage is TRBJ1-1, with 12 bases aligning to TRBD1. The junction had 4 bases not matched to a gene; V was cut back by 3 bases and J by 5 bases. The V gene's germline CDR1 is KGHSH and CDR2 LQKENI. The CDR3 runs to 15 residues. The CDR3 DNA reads TGTGCCAGCTCACCCGGGACAGGGGGCTGGACTGAAGCTTTCTTT. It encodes CASSPGTGGWTEAFF.

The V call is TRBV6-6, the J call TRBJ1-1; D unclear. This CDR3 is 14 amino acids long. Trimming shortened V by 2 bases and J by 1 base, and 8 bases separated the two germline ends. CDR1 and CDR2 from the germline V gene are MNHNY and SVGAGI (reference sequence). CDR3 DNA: TGTGCCAGCAGTTACGAGCGGCCGAACACTGAAGCTTTCTTT. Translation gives CASSYERPNTEAFF.

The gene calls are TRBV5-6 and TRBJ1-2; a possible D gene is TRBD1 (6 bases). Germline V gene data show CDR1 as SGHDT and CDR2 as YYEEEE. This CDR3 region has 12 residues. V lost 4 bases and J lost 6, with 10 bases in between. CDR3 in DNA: TGTGCCAGCAGCGGGGGGGGGCATGGCTACACCTTC. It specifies CASSGGGHGYTF.

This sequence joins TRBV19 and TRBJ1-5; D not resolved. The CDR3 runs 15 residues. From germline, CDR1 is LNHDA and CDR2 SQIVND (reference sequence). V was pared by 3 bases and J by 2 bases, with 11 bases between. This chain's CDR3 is CASSMWEGGNQPQHF. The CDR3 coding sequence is TGTGCCAGTAGTATGTGGGAGGGCGGCAATCAGCCCCAGCATTTT.

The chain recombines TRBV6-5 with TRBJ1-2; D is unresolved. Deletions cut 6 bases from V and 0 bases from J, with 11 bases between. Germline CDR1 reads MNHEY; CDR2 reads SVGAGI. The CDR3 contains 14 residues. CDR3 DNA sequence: TGTGCCAGCAGCAGAAGCGGGTCTAACTATGGCTACACCTTC. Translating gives CASSRSGSNYGYTF.

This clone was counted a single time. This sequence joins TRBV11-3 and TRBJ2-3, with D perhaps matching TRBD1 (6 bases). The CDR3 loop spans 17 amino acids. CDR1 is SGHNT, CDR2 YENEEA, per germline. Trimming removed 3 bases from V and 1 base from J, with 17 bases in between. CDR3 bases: TGTGCCAGCAGCTTGGCACAGGGTGGAGAGGGCACAGATACGCAGTATTTT. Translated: CASSLAQGGEGTDTQYF.

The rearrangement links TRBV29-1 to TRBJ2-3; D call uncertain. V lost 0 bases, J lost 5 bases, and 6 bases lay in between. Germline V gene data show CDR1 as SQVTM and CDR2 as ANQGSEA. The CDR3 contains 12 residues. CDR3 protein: CSVEESGDTQYF. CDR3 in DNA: TGCAGCGTTGAAGAATCCGGAGATACGCAGTATTTT.

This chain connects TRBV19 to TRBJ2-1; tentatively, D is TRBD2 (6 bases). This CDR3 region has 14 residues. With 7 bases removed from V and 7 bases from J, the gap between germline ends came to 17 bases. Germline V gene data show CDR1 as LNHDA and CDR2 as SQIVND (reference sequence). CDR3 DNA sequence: TGTGCCAGTACAGGTGGGGGGAGGTTAAATGAGCAGTTCTTC. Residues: CASTGGGRLNEQFF.

This CDR3 reads CASSLMRGGNNEQFF. The CDR3 DNA reads TGTGCCAGCAGCTTAATGAGGGGGGGCAACAATGAGCAGTTCTTC. The chain carries TRBV7-9 and TRBJ2-1; perhaps TRBD2 as D (7 bases). V lost 2 bases to trimming and J lost 5 bases, with 13 bases between them. CDR1 SEHNR and CDR2 FQNEAQ come from the germline V gene (reference sequence). CDR3 length: 15 residues.

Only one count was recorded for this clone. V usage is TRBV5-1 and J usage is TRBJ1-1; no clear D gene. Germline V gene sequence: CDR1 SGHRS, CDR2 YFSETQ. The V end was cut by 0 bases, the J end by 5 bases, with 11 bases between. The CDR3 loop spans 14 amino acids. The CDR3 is CASSLGAGGTEAFF. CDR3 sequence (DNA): TGCGCCAGCAGCTTGGGGGCGGGCGGGACTGAAGCTTTCTTT.

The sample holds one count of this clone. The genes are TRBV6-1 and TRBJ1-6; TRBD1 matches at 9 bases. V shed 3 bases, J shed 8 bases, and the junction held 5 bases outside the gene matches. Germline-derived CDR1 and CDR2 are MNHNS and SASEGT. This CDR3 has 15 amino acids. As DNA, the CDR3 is TGTGCCAGCAGTGATGGGGGACAGGGTTATTCACCCCTCCACTTT. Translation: CASSDGGQGYSPLHF.

The CDR3 DNA reads as TGCAGCACTTACAGGGAGGCTGGCTATGGCTACACCTTC. Amino acid sequence: CSTYREAGYGYTF. The genes are TRBV29-1 and TRBJ1-2; tentatively, D is TRBD1 (6 bases). The CDR3 is 13 residues long. V was cut by 8 bases and J by 4 bases, with 17 bases left in between. Per the germline V gene, CDR1 is SQVTM and CDR2 is ANQGSEA.

This CDR3 reads CACTRPNFREKLFF. For the CDR3, the DNA is TGTGCCTGTACTCGACCCAACTTTCGGGAAAAACTGTTTTTT. The rearrangement links TRBV30 to TRBJ1-4, with D hard to call. CDR3 size: 14 residues. Trimming removed 6 bases from V and 8 bases from J, with 19 bases in between. In germline, CDR1 is GTSNPN, CDR2 SVGIG (reference sequence).

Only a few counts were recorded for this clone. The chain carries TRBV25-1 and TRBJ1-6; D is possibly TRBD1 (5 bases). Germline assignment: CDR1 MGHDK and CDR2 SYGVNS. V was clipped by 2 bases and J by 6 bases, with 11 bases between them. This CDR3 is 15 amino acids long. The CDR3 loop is CASSEPGRSNSPLHF. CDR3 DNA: TGTGCCAGCAGTGAACCGGGACGGAGTAATTCACCCCTCCACTTT.

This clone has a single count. CDR3: CASSGRGLAGGETQYF. The CDR3 region has the DNA TGTGCCAGCAGCGGGAGGGGACTAGCGGGGGGAGAGACCCAGTACTTC. V and J are TRBV5-4 and TRBJ2-5; TRBD2 matches 15 bases. This CDR3 is built from 16 residues. After removal of 4 bases from V and 4 bases from J, the junction contained 5 bases not matched to a gene. Per germline, CDR1 SGHNT and CDR2 YYREEE (reference sequence). Combining the CDR3 with reference TRBV5-4 and TRBJ2-5 gives the whole variable domain ETGVTQSPTHLIKTRGQQVTLRCSSQSGHNTVSWYQQALGQGPQFIFQYYREEENGRGNFPPRFSGLQFPNYSSELNVNALELDDSALYLCASSGRGLAGGETQYFGPGTRLLVL.

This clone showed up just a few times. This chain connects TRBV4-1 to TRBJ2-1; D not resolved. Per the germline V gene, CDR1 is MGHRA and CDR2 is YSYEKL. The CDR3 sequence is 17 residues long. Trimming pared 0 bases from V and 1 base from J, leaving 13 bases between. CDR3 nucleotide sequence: TGCGCCAGCAGCCAAGATCGGACGGCGGCTTCCTACAATGAGCAGTTCTTC. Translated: CASSQDRTAASYNEQFF.

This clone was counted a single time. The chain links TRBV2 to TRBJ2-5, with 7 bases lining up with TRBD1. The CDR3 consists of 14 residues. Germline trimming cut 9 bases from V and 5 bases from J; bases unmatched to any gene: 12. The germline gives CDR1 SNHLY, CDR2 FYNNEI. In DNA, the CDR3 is TGTGCCAGGTCAGACCCAGACAGGGCTGAGACCCAGTACTTC. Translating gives CARSDPDRAETQYF.

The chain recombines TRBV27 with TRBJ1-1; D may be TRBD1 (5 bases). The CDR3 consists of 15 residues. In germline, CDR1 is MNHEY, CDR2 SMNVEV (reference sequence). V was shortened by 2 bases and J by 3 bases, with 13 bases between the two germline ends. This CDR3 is CASSLTSPRDTEAFF. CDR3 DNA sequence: TGTGCCAGCAGTTTAACTTCCCCCAGGGACACTGAAGCTTTCTTT.

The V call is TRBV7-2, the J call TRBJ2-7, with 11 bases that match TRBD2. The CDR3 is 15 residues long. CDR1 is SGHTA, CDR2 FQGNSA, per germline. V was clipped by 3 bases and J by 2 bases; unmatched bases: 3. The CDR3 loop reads CASSFLTSGAYEQYF. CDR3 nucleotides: TGTGCCAGCAGCTTTTTGACTAGCGGGGCCTACGAGCAGTACTTC.

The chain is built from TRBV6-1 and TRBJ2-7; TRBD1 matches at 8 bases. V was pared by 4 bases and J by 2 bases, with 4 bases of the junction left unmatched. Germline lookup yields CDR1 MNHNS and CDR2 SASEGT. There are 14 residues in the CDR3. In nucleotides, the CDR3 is TGTGCCAGCAGTGTGACAGGGGCCCCCTACGAGCAGTACTTC. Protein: CASSVTGAPYEQYF.

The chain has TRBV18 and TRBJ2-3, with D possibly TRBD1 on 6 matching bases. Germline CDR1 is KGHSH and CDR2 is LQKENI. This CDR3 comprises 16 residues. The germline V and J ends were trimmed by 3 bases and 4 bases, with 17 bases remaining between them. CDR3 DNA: TGTGCCAGCTCACCTGTCGCCAGGACAGCGGCAGATACGCAGTATTTT. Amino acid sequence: CASSPVARTAADTQYF. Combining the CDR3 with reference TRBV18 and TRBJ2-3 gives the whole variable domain NAGVMQNPRHLVRRRGQEARLRCSPMKGHSHVYWYRQLPEEGLKFMVYLQKENIIDESGMPKERFSAEFPKEGPSILRIQQVVRGDSAAYFCASSPVARTAADTQYFGPGTRLTVL.

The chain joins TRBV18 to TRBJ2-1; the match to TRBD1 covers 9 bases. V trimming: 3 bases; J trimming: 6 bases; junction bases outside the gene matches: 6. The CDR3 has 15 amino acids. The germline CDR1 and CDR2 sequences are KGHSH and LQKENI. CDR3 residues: CASSPRATGGNEQFF. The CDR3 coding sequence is TGTGCCAGCTCACCGCGGGCGACAGGGGGCAATGAGCAGTTCTTC.

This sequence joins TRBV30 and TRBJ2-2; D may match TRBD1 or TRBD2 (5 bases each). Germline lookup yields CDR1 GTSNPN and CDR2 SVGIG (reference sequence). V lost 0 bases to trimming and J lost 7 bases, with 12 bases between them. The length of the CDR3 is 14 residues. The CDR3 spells CAWSVLTGGGELFF. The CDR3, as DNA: TGTGCCTGGAGTGTGCTAACTGGGGGCGGGGAGCTGTTTTTT.

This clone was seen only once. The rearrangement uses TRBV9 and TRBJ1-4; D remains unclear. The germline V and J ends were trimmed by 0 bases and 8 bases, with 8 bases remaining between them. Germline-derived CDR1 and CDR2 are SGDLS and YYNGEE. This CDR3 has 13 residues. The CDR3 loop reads CASSVAGGEKLFF. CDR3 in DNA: TGTGCCAGCAGCGTAGCAGGTGGGGAAAAACTGTTTTTT.

CDR3 sequence: CASSQVADYNEKLFF. In nucleotides, the CDR3 is TGCGCCAGCAGCCAAGTGGCCGACTATAATGAAAAACTGTTTTTT. This chain joins TRBV4-1 and TRBJ1-4; D ambiguous. The germline CDR1 and CDR2 sequences are MGHRA and YSYEKL. Trimming shortened V by 1 base and J by 4 bases, and 10 bases separated the two germline ends. The CDR3 runs to 15 residues.

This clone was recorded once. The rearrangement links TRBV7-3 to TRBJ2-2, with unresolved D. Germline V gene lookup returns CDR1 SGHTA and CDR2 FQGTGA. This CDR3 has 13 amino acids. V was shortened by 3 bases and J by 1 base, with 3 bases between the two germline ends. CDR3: CASSFRNTGELFF. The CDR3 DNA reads TGTGCCAGCAGCTTCCGGAACACCGGGGAGCTGTTTTTT. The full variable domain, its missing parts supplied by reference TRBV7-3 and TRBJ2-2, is GAGVSQTPSNKVTEKGKYVELRCDPISGHTALYWYRQSLGQGPEFLIYFQGTGAADDSGLPNDRFFAVRPEGSVSTLKIQRTERGDSAVYLCASSFRNTGELFFGEGSRLTVL.

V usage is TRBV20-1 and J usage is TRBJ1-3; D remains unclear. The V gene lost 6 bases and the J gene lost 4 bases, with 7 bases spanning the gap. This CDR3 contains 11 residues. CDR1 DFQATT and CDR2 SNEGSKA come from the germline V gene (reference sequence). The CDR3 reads CSAFGGNTIYF. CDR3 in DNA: TGCAGTGCATTCGGGGGAAACACCATATATTTT.